This entry is about one T cell receptor (beta chain). The antigen remains undetermined. Using immunoSEQ multiplex PCR, the repertoire was profiled, and TCRdb retains in-frame clones only, with some absent. The sample yields approximately 99,000 clones, roughly nine tenths seen once. With 6 bases clipped from V and 2 bases from J, the junction kept 3 bases outside the gene matches. The CDR3 sequence is 15 residues long. CDR1 and CDR2 (germline): SGHTA, FQGNSA. Each patient relapsed following autologous stem cell transplantation, and prior brentuximab vedotin exposure differed. Complete response, partial response or progressive disease constituted the best response categories observed. The data stem from a study of PD-1 blockade in classical Hodgkin lymphoma. Study-level background: Every 2 weeks, patients had 3 mg/kg nivolumab intravenously.

Study-wide results and limits: Reported findings placed baseline TCR diversity lower in newly diagnosed patients (compared with healthy donors). When nivolumab was started under 1 year after ASCT, patients were excluded.

Sequences were derived from peripheral blood mononuclear cells (PBMCs), sampled before the second cycle of nivolumab. The sequence was obtained from a human donor with classical Hodgkin lymphoma. The chain is built from TRBV7-2 and TRBJ2-5; 13 nucleotides agree with TRBD2. The CDR3 DNA is TGTGCCAGCAGACTGGGACTAGCGGGACAAGAGACCCAGTACTTC. It translates to CASRLGLAGQETQYF.